This T cell receptor (beta chain) comes out of a study of blood T cell repertoires in COVID-19 (TCRdb year 2020). For the wider study: The collaborator samples originated in the United States, Italy and Spain and spanned the acute and convalescent phases of COVID-19. HLA class I and class II types, where available, came from metadata supplied by the sample provider rather than from assay-based typing. The repertoires were made available in a free public database intended to serve as a resource for research on the immune response to SARS-CoV-2. The material from the prospective study consisted of cDNA or gDNA derived from T cells, B-cell-depleted T cells, or PBMCs. The dataset comprised deeply sampled blood TCRbeta repertoires from subjects exposed to, actively infected with, or recovered from COVID-19. Nearly every sample came with metadata listing a de-identified subject ID, COVID-19 status, age in years and sex. The samples were drawn from the first 160 participants of the ongoing ImmuneRACE study and from over 950 subjects provided by 6 global collaborators.

TCRbeta CDR3 regions were amplified from genomic DNA by means of the immunoSEQ Assay, a bias-controlled multiplex PCR. As for the authors' bioinformatics: Within the assay, amplification of reference gene primers was used to estimate how many nucleated cells each sample contained. Sequence reads were collapsed and filtered to measure the absolute abundance of every unique TCRbeta CDR3 rearrangement. For each sample, productive Simpson clonality was calculated as the square root of Simpson's diversity index across productive rearrangements. The table comes from immuneACCESS by way of TCRdb, which keeps in-frame sequences with V and J called. Part of the clones is missing from these tables; in studies checked, under half for an unresolved V gene and the rest for unknown reasons. V, J and clone size were drawn from that table, and D and trimming were deduced from the DNA. The sample contains 150,000 to 200,000 clones, 76% of them found a single time. About 17% of the sample goes to the ten largest clones.

Sequences SGHVS (CDR1) and FQNEAQ (CDR2) are obtained from the germline V gene. V is reduced by 1 base and J by 4 bases, leaving a spacing of 10 bases between them. Measured from the cysteine to the phenylalanine, the CDR3 is 15 residues long. Just CDR3 DNA is preserved here, 45 bases in frame from base 1. Study-level results and caveats: The amount of clinical and demographic metadata varied by source and participant and was provided uncurated.

In the prospective study, participants were about 18 to 95 years old, resided in 24 geographic areas of the United States, and were enrolled through a virtual design. In the prospective study, cohorts were assigned on the basis of participant-reported clinical history obtained from a screening survey and a study questionnaire. In the prospective study, whole blood, serum and a nasopharyngeal or oropharyngeal swab were collected from each participant by mobile phlebotomists. Additional blood draws and questionnaires over a roughly two-month period could optionally be provided by prospective study participants. Before DNA extraction, blood samples from the prospective study were shipped at room temperature or frozen. In the case of this clone: Its antigen is unknown. Per-nucleotide qualities are absent, and no much larger clonotype sits a single base away.

Sequenced: PBMCs or T cells enriched from blood (not recorded which). This sequence uses TRBV7-8 and TRBJ2-2, with no confident D gene call. This TCR was recovered from a woman in her forties or fifties with acute COVID-19. The CDR3 has the sequence CASSLVPQATGELFF. The nucleotide sequence reads as follows: TGTGCCAGCAGCTTAGTCCCCCAGGCCACCGGGGAGCTGTTTTTT.